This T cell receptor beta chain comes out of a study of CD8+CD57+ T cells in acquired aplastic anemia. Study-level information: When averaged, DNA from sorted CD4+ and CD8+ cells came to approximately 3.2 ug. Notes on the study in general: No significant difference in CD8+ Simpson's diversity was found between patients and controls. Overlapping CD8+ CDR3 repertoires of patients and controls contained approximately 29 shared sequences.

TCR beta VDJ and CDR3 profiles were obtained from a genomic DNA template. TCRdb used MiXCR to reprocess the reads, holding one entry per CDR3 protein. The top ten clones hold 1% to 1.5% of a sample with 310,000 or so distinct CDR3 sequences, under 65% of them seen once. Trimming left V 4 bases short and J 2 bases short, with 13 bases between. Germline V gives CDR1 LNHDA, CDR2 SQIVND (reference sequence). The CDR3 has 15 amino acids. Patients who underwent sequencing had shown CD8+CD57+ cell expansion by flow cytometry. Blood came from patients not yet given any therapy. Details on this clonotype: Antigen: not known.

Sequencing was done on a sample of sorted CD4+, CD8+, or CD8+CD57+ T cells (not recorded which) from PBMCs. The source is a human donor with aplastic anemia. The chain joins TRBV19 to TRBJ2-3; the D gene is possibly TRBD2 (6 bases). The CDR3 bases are TGTGCCAGTAGTACCTCGACTAGTATCACAGATACGCAGTATTTT. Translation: CASSTSTSITDTQYF.